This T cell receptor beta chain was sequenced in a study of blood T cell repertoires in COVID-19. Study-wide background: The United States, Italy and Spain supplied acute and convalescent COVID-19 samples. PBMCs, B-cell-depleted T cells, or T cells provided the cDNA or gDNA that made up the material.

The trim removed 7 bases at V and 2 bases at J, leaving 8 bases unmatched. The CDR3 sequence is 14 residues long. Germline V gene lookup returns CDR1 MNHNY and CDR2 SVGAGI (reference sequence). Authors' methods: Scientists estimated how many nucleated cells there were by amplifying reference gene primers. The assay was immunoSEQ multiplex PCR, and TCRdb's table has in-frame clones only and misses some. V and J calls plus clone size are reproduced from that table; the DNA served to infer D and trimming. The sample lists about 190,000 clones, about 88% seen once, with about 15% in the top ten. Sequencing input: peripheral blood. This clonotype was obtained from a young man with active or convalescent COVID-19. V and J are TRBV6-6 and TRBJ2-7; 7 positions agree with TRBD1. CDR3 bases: TGTGCCAGCAACTCTAGGCAGGGGGCCTACGAGCAGTACTTC. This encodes CASNSRQGAYEQYF.